The 25 T cell receptor beta chains presented below share a single source sample, sequenced in a study of T cell repertoires in cytomegalovirus infection (dated by TCRdb to the late 2010s). Sequencing used an Illumina HiSeq 1500. The raw public reads went through TCRdb reprocessing: fastp at Q25, MiXCR clone calling, in-frame beta chains kept. Each record represents a unique CDR3 protein, reported with the most common genes and DNA among its rows. The sample profile shows approximately 200,000 distinct CDR3 sequences; roughly 22% of them were found once. Of the sample, roughly 20% is held by the ten largest clones. Sequencing was carried out using CD8+ T cells from PBMCs. These receptors came from a human donor in good health (CMV status not recorded). Some clones in this sample may be carry-over from other donors' samples.

This clonotype was counted between two and nine times. The chain recombines TRBV6-2 or TRBV6-3 with TRBJ1-2; perhaps TRBD1 as D (5 bases). Trimming cost V 5 bases and J 4 bases, with 14 bases left between them. The CDR3 consists of 14 residues. Germline V gene sequence: CDR1 MNHEY, CDR2 SVGEGT. CDR3 residues: CASSPGHLSYGYTF. In nucleotides, the CDR3 is TGTGCCAGCAGTCCCGGACACCTAAGCTATGGCTACACCTTC.

This clonotype was recorded a few times. This chain joins TRBV5-5 and TRBJ2-1, with D possibly matching TRBD1 (6 bases). This CDR3 region has 17 residues. With 4 bases removed from V and 2 bases from J, the gap between germline ends came to 19 bases. The germline V gene has CDR1 SGHKS and CDR2 YYEKEE (reference sequence). In DNA form, the CDR3 reads TGTGCCAGCAGCATGTGGATGGGGGCAGGTACCTACAATGAGCAGTTCTTC. As protein: CASSMWMGAGTYNEQFF.

This chain links TRBV5-6 with TRBJ2-1; no definite D call. CDR3 size: 15 residues. V lost 4 bases and J lost 7, with 18 bases in between. Germline V lookup: CDR1 SGHDT, CDR2 YYEEEE. CDR3 region: CASSRWTGTRNEQFF. The CDR3 region has the DNA TGTGCCAGCAGCCGCTGGACCGGAACGCGGAATGAGCAGTTCTTC.

The J gene is TRBJ2-7, the V gene TRBV12-3 or TRBV12-4; D gene ambiguous. Deletions cut 3 bases from V and 0 bases from J, with 6 bases between. This CDR3 spans 13 amino acids. This chain's CDR3 is CASSLVNSYEQYF. In DNA form, the CDR3 reads TGTGCCAGCAGTTTGGTCAACTCCTACGAGCAGTACTTC.

This clonotype was counted between two and nine times. The chain uses TRBV7-9 and TRBJ1-2, with D unclear. The V gene lost 3 bases and the J gene lost 7 bases, with 9 bases spanning the gap. The CDR3 sequence is 12 residues long. In germline, CDR1 is SEHNR, CDR2 FQNEAQ (reference sequence). The CDR3 sequence: CASSFGPIGYTF. The DNA of the CDR3 is TGTGCCAGCAGCTTTGGGCCTATTGGCTACACCTTC.

The chain links TRBV4-1 to TRBJ2-3; maybe TRBD1 (8 bases). CDR3 length: 16 residues. Germline V lookup: CDR1 MGHRA, CDR2 YSYEKL. V was pared by 4 bases and J by 1 base, with 15 bases between. CDR3 residues: CASSPGQGGGTDTQYF. Here the CDR3 DNA reads TGCGCCAGCAGCCCCGGACAGGGAGGGGGCACAGATACGCAGTATTTT.

The CDR3 sequence: CSAPWGGNNEQFF. The DNA of the CDR3 is TGCAGTGCTCCTTGGGGCGGAAACAATGAGCAGTTCTTC. The chain combines TRBV20-1 with TRBJ2-1, with a weak D call TRBD1 (5 bases). The CDR3 spans 13 residues. Germline loops: CDR1 DFQATT, CDR2 SNEGSKA (reference sequence). V lost 5 bases, J lost 5 bases, and 13 bases lay in between.

This clonotype was seen only a few times. The chain uses TRBV29-1 and TRBJ2-2; 9 bases agree with TRBD2. The CDR3 is 14 amino acids. V shed 4 bases, J shed 4 bases, and the junction held 4 bases outside the gene matches. In germline, CDR1 is SQVTM, CDR2 ANQGSEA. The CDR3: CSVGRGGLTGELFF. The CDR3 nucleotides read TGCAGCGTTGGGCGGGGGGGCCTCACCGGGGAGCTGTTTTTT.

This clonotype showed up just a few times. The chain recombines TRBV10-3 with TRBJ2-1; D remains unclear. The V and J ends lost 7 bases and 0 bases respectively, with 10 bases between them. The length of the CDR3 is 14 residues. Germline lookup yields CDR1 ENHRY and CDR2 SYGVKD. CDR3 DNA sequence: TGTGCCATCACTGACAAGAGCTCCTACAATGAGCAGTTCTTC. It specifies CAITDKSSYNEQFF.

In this sample, this clonotype turned up a few times. J is TRBJ2-7 and V is TRBV12-3 or TRBV12-4, with D unresolved. The CDR3 contains 13 residues. V was shortened by 5 bases and J by 2 bases, with 10 bases between the two germline ends. The CDR3 loop reads CASSPVAPYEQYF. Here the CDR3 DNA reads TGTGCCAGCAGTCCAGTGGCCCCCTACGAGCAGTACTTC.

The rearrangement uses TRBV29-1 and TRBJ2-4; a weak D match, TRBD1 (5 bases). From germline, CDR1 is SQVTM and CDR2 ANQGSEA. The CDR3 contains 11 residues. Trimming pared 8 bases from V and 9 bases from J, leaving 14 bases between. This CDR3 reads CSQVTGAIQYF. CDR3 nucleotides: TGCAGCCAAGTAACAGGAGCCATTCAGTACTTC.

The gene calls are TRBV7-6 and TRBJ1-1, with D uncertain. The CDR3 length is 14 residues. Germline V gene sequence: CDR1 SGHVS, CDR2 FNYEAQ. Trimming left V 5 bases short and J 1 base short, with 11 bases between. The chain's CDR3 is CASSPGGPNTEAFF. The CDR3, as DNA: TGTGCCAGCAGCCCCGGCGGTCCGAACACTGAAGCTTTCTTT.

This clonotype was observed a single time. The CDR3 sequence is CATTQATNEKLFF. In DNA form, the CDR3 reads TGTGCCACTACGCAGGCAACTAATGAAAAACTGTTTTTT. The chain recombines TRBV2 with TRBJ1-4, with D uncertain. This CDR3 has 13 amino acids. Germline CDR1 SNHLY, CDR2 FYNNEI. V was shortened by 10 bases and J by 0 bases, with 9 bases between the two germline ends.

This clonotype appeared a few times. This chain joins TRBV11-1 and TRBJ2-3; D perhaps matches TRBD2 (6 bases). CDR1 is SGHAT, CDR2 FQDESV, per germline (reference sequence). This CDR3 has 13 residues. Trimming took 5 bases from V and 5 from J, leaving 11 bases between them. For the CDR3, the DNA is TGTGCCAGCAGCCTCGGAGGGGTAGATACGCAGTATTTT. Its protein product is CASSLGGVDTQYF. The full variable domain, with the rest looked up from reference TRBV11-1 and TRBJ2-3, is EAEVAQSPRYKITEKSQAVAFWCDPISGHATLYWYRQILGQGPELLVQFQDESVVDDSQLPKDRFSAERLKGVDSTLKIQPAELGDSAMYLCASSLGGVDTQYFGPGTRLTVL.

This clonotype was recorded many times. The chain recombines TRBV4-1 with TRBJ1-2; D might be TRBD1 (6 bases). The CDR3 is 13 residues long. Germline values: CDR1 MGHRA, CDR2 YSYEKL. Trimming stripped 4 bases from V and 14 bases from J, with 20 bases between. The CDR3, as DNA: TGCGCCAGCAGCCCCGACACAGGGATGGGTTGTACCTTC. Translated: CASSPDTGMGCTF.

The chain couples TRBV29-1 to TRBJ1-1; D is uncertain. Germline V gene data show CDR1 as SQVTM and CDR2 as ANQGSEA. The length of the CDR3 is 15 residues. Trimming left V 8 bases short and J 3 bases short, with 22 bases between. The CDR3 nucleotides read TGCAGCCCCTTTTGGGCTGAGGGCCTTGACACTGAAGCTTTCTTT. Translating it yields CSPFWAEGLDTEAFF. Together with reference TRBV29-1 and TRBJ1-1, the CDR3 gives the full variable domain: SAVISQKPSRDICQRGTSLTIQCQVDSQVTMMFWYRQQPGQSLTLIATANQGSEATYESGFVIDKFPISRPNLTFSTLTVSNMSPEDSSIYLCSPFWAEGLDTEAFFGQGTRLTVV.

In this sample, this clonotype turned up a few times. The CDR3 DNA is TGCAGTGCTAGAGTGACAGGGACGTACGAGCAGTACTTC. Residues: CSARVTGTYEQYF. J is TRBJ2-7 and V is TRBV20-1, with 7 positions matching TRBD1. Trimming took 1 base from V and 4 from J; bases not matched to a gene: 4. Germline lookup yields CDR1 DFQATT and CDR2 SNEGSKA (reference sequence). The CDR3 length is 13 residues.

This sequence joins TRBV12-3 or TRBV12-4 and TRBJ2-1, with TRBD1 matching over 9 bases. This CDR3 region has 14 residues. The V and J ends lost 5 bases and 8 bases, in that order; junction bases with no gene match: 7. The CDR3 loop reads CASSRGQGLDEQFF. CDR3 coding DNA: TGTGCCAGCAGTAGGGGACAGGGCCTCGATGAGCAGTTCTTC.

This clonotype was seen more than once but under ten times. The DNA for the CDR3 is TGCAGTGCCCCGAGCCCGGGGGGGGCCAATGAGCAGTTCTTC. This gives the protein CSAPSPGGANEQFF. This chain links TRBV20-1 with TRBJ2-1; 8 positions match TRBD2. V was clipped by 6 bases and J by 6 bases; unmatched bases: 10. Germline V gives CDR1 DFQATT, CDR2 SNEGSKA (reference sequence). CDR3 size: 14 residues.

This clonotype has ten or more counts. The gene calls are TRBV5-6 and TRBJ2-7, with TRBD1 matching over 12 bases. Looked up from germline, CDR1 is SGHDT and CDR2 is YYEEEE. The junction had 8 bases not matched to a gene; V was cut back by 4 bases and J by 6 bases. The CDR3 is 15 residues long. The CDR3 DNA sequence: TGTGCCAGCAGCGAGCTGGGACAGGGGGCTTTCGAGCAGTACTTC. Its translation is CASSELGQGAFEQYF.

This clonotype is medium-sized (0.01 to 0.1%). The rearrangement links TRBV7-2 to TRBJ1-1; D unclear. Trimming removed 3 bases from V and 5 bases from J, with 10 bases in between. This CDR3 spans 13 amino acids. CDR1 is SGHTA, CDR2 FQGNSA, per germline. CDR3 sequence reads: CASSFHSGTEAFF. The DNA of the CDR3 is TGTGCCAGCAGCTTTCATTCGGGTACTGAAGCTTTCTTT.

The chain links TRBV23-1 to TRBJ2-7; D remains unclear. TRBV23-1 is recorded as an ORF, its role being uncertain. The CDR3 runs 13 residues. The ends were cut back, 11 bases at V and 3 bases at J, with 17 bases in the middle. DNA of the CDR3: TGCGCCGGTGGCGGACCGACCTTCTACGAGCAGTACTTC. Translated: CAGGGPTFYEQYF.

The V call is TRBV7-4, the J call TRBJ2-3; TRBD2 agrees at 8 bases. Germline V gene lookup returns CDR1 SGHVT and CDR2 SQSDAQ. J lost 6 bases, V lost 5 bases, and 16 bases had no gene match. The CDR3 sequence is 17 residues long. CDR3 amino acids: CASSPRPGGGHRDTQYF. For the CDR3, the DNA is TGTGCCAGCAGCCCCCGGCCCGGGGGGGGGCATAGGGATACGCAGTATTTT.

The rearrangement joins TRBV20-1 to TRBJ1-2; D not certain. V was shortened by 0 bases and J by 7 bases, with 9 bases between the two germline ends. Germline assignment: CDR1 DFQATT and CDR2 SNEGSKA (reference sequence). The CDR3 has 12 amino acids. CDR3 region: CSARESALGYTF. The DNA for the CDR3 is TGCAGTGCTAGAGAATCTGCGCTTGGCTACACCTTC.

A single count supports this clonotype. The genes are TRBV2 and TRBJ1-1; 7 bases agree with TRBD1. The germline V gene encodes CDR1 SNHLY and CDR2 FYNNEI. CDR3 length: 11 residues. The J segment lost 4 bases and the V segment lost 8 bases, leaving 1 base of the junction unmatched. The CDR3 nucleotides read TGTGCCAGCCCAGGGGGCACTGAAGCTTTCTTT. The encoded protein is CASPGGTEAFF.